The 29 T cell receptor beta chains below come from one sample, sequenced in a study of CD4 T cells in relation to SARS-CoV-2 and coronaviruses (dated by TCRdb to about 2021). These receptors are not linked to any known antigen. Libraries came from the immunoSEQ multiplex PCR assay. This is the immuneACCESS table as TCRdb keeps it, with only in-frame sequences that have V and J called. A part of the clones is gone; compared with another copy, unresolved V genes explain less than half, and the rest is unexplained. The sample table shows around 31,000 clones, and around 80% are seen once. The top ten clonotypes cover around 3.7% of the sample. The source material was memory CD4+ T cells from PBMCs, cultured in vitro. Interpreted using the paper, the cell subset or site label stands for: memory (non-naive) CD4+ T cells. The receptors were gathered from an adult with COVID-19.

This rearrangement joins TRBV28 to TRBJ1-2; D ambiguous. V shed 1 base and J shed 4 bases, with 10 bases lying between them. This CDR3 is built from 14 residues. Germline CDR1 is MDHEN and CDR2 is SYDVKM. CDR3: CASSLSAVTYGYTF. CDR3 nucleotides: TGTGCCAGCAGTTTATCGGCGGTGACCTATGGCTACACCTTC.

As concerns this clone: This sample includes further DNA sequences coding for the same CDR3. The rearrangement links TRBV2 to TRBJ2-3; no firm D call. Trimming took 8 bases from V and 3 from J, leaving 6 bases between them. Germline CDR1 and CDR2: SNHLY and FYNNEI. This CDR3 has 11 amino acids. The CDR3 sequence: CASSNTDTQYF. The CDR3, as DNA: TGTGCCAGCTCCAATACAGATACGCAGTATTTT.

This clone was seen more than once but under ten times. The J gene is TRBJ1-3, the V gene TRBV7-2, with D maybe TRBD1 (6 bases). The germline V gene has CDR1 SGHTA and CDR2 FQGNSA. This CDR3 is built from 16 residues. V gave up 5 bases and J gave up 0 bases, with 14 bases separating them. The CDR3 sequence: CASSLGQIYSGNTIYF. The CDR3 DNA reads as TGTGCCAGCAGCCTAGGACAGATATACTCTGGAAACACCATATATTTT.

The chain has TRBV5-1 and TRBJ2-5; 7 positions agree with TRBD2. CDR1 is SGHRS, CDR2 YFSETQ, per germline. The CDR3 totals 18 residues. Unmatched junction bases numbered 18, after V lost 4 bases and J lost 3 bases. CDR3 amino acids: CASSLGTTVALREETQYF. The CDR3 DNA reads TGCGCCAGCAGCCTGGGGACTACCGTAGCTTTAAGAGAAGAGACCCAGTACTTC.

V and J are TRBV28 and TRBJ2-7; D uncertain. CDR1 and CDR2 from the germline V gene are MDHEN and SYDVKM. This CDR3 is 12 amino acids long. Trimming left V 6 bases short and J 6 bases short, with 12 bases between. CDR3 loop: CASSAIKGEQYF. The CDR3 DNA is TGTGCCAGCAGCGCAATAAAAGGCGAGCAGTACTTC.

The chain is built from TRBV9 and TRBJ1-3; D is undetermined. The CDR3 spans 13 residues. With 0 bases removed from V and 4 bases from J, the gap between germline ends came to 5 bases. Germline V gene lookup returns CDR1 SGDLS and CDR2 YYNGEE. The CDR3 DNA is TGTGCCAGCAGCGTAGATCCGGGAAACACCATATATTTT. Protein: CASSVDPGNTIYF.

CDR3 in DNA: TGTGCCAGCAGTGAAGGGACAGGGGGCTATGGCTACACCTTC. It codes for CASSEGTGGYGYTF. The chain uses TRBV6-1 and TRBJ1-2; 10 bases align to TRBD1. V dropped 1 base and J dropped 4; count of bases not matched to a gene: 0. Germline assignment: CDR1 MNHNS and CDR2 SASEGT. This CDR3 is 14 amino acids long.

This clone appeared once. V usage is TRBV11-2 and J usage is TRBJ2-5; a possible D gene is TRBD1 (5 bases). Trimming removed 5 bases from V and 6 bases from J, with 16 bases in between. This CDR3 is 14 amino acids long. Germline CDR1 reads SGHAT; CDR2 reads FQNNGV. The CDR3 nucleotides read TGTGCCAGCAGCAGAACAGGTCCAGAGCAGACCCAGTACTTC. Translation: CASSRTGPEQTQYF.

The CDR3 coding sequence is TGTGCCAGCAGCGTAGCTTCGAACAATGAGCAGTTCTTC. This gives the protein CASSVASNNEQFF. The chain carries TRBV9 and TRBJ2-1; D unresolved. CDR1 SGDLS and CDR2 YYNGEE come from the germline V gene. The V end was cut by 0 bases, the J end by 5 bases, with 6 bases between. CDR3 length: 13 amino acids. Full variable domain (remainder filled in from reference TRBV9 and TRBJ2-1): DSGVTQTPKHLITATGQRVTLRCSPRSGDLSVYWYQQSLDQGLQFLIQYYNGEERAKGNILERFSAQQFPDLHSELNLSSLELGDSALYFCASSVASNNEQFFGPGTRLTVL.

This chain links TRBV12-3 or TRBV12-4 with TRBJ2-2, with D possibly matching TRBD2 (5 bases). CDR3 length equals 13 residues. V was clipped by 5 bases and J by 6 bases, with 10 bases between them. CDR3 sequence (DNA): TGTGCCAGCAGTGGGCCCGGGGCCGGGGAGCTGTTTTTT. Amino acid sequence: CASSGPGAGELFF.

J is TRBJ2-2 and V is TRBV7-3; a weak D match, TRBD2 (6 bases). Deletions cut 5 bases from V and 4 bases from J, with 11 bases between. Looked up from germline, CDR1 is SGHTA and CDR2 is FQGTGA. The CDR3 covers 14 residues. The CDR3 bases are TGTGCCAGCAGCCCAACTAGCCTCACCGGGGAGCTGTTTTTT. Translation gives CASSPTSLTGELFF.

The chain recombines TRBV28 with TRBJ1-4; D not certain. The CDR3 runs to 14 residues. The germline V and J ends were trimmed by 5 bases and 0 bases, with 7 bases remaining between them. The germline V gene encodes CDR1 MDHEN and CDR2 SYDVKM. The CDR3 nucleotides read TGTGCCAGCAGTGAATACGCAACTAATGAAAAACTGTTTTTT. This translates into CASSEYATNEKLFF.

The chain links TRBV11-3 to TRBJ2-1, with D uncertain. This CDR3 comprises 16 residues. V lost 5 bases and J 1 base, leaving 15 bases between the germline ends. The germline V gene encodes CDR1 SGHNT and CDR2 YENEEA. The CDR3, as DNA: TGTGCCAGCAGCCCGATAAGTGGATCGTCCTACAATGAGCAGTTCTTC. Its translation is CASSPISGSSYNEQFF. The full variable domain, rest sourced from reference TRBV11-3 and TRBJ2-1, is EAGVVQSPRYKIIEKKQPVAFWCNPISGHNTLYWYLQNLGQGPELLIRYENEEAVDDSQLPKDRFSAERLKGVDSTLKIQPAELGDSAVYLCASSPISGSSYNEQFFGPGTRLTVL.

The CDR3 region is CAWRARVNTEAFF. The CDR3 bases are TGTGCCTGGAGGGCCAGGGTCAACACTGAAGCTTTCTTT. The rearrangement uses TRBV30 and TRBJ1-1; possibly TRBD1 for D (5 bases). V was clipped by 3 bases and J by 2 bases, with 10 bases between them. The CDR3 length is 13 residues. In germline, CDR1 is GTSNPN, CDR2 SVGIG (reference sequence).

The table lists this clone with a few counts. The V and J genes are TRBV10-3 and TRBJ1-3; no firm D call. This CDR3 is built from 12 residues. V lost 7 bases and J lost 2, with 6 bases in between. Germline CDR1 is ENHRY and CDR2 is SYGVKD. The CDR3 DNA reads as TGTGCCATCATCAGCACTGGAAACACCATATATTTT. Residues: CAIISTGNTIYF.

This chain connects TRBV6-5 to TRBJ2-2, with D unresolved. This CDR3 is built from 12 residues. The germline gives CDR1 MNHEY, CDR2 SVGAGI. Trimming pared 5 bases from V and 8 bases from J, leaving 9 bases between. The CDR3 is CASSRVGGELFF. The DNA of the CDR3 is TGTGCCAGCAGTCGGGTCGGGGGGGAGCTGTTTTTT.

This sequence joins TRBV6-5 and TRBJ1-4; D is ambiguous. V was cut by 7 bases and J by 5 bases, with 11 bases left in between. The CDR3 consists of 13 residues. Germline lookup yields CDR1 MNHEY and CDR2 SVGAGI. CDR3 nucleotide sequence: TGTGCCAGCAAGGTAGCGAGAAATGAAAAACTGTTTTTT. Translated, it gives CASKVARNEKLFF.

This clone has only a few counts. The V and J genes are TRBV27 and TRBJ1-5, with 9 bases fitting TRBD1. This CDR3 contains 14 residues. The ends lost 6 bases at V and 4 bases at J; junction bases unmatched: 4. Germline CDR1 reads MNHEY; CDR2 reads SMNVEV (reference sequence). For the CDR3, the DNA is TGTGCCAGCAGCATTGACAGGGGGAATCAGCCCCAGCATTTT. Encoded protein: CASSIDRGNQPQHF.

This clone was observed a few times. The gene calls are TRBV6-5 and TRBJ1-1; tentatively, D is TRBD1 (5 bases). V gave up 4 bases and J gave up 1 base, with 10 bases separating them. This CDR3 is 14 amino acids long. The germline CDR1 and CDR2 sequences are MNHEY and SVGAGI. The CDR3 region is CASSSHRTNTEAFF. In DNA, the CDR3 is TGTGCCAGCAGTTCCCACAGGACGAACACTGAAGCTTTCTTT.

J is TRBJ2-3 and V is TRBV6-2 or TRBV6-3; D call uncertain. Trimming took 3 bases from V and 5 from J, leaving 15 bases between them. CDR3 length: 15 amino acids. Germline V gene lookup returns CDR1 MNHEY and CDR2 SVGEGT. The CDR3 bases are TGTGCCAGCAGTTATCGGTCGATAGAAATAGATACGCAGTATTTT. Protein: CASSYRSIEIDTQYF.

The chain recombines TRBV19 with TRBJ2-5; perhaps TRBD1 as D (5 bases). Germline V gene lookup returns CDR1 LNHDA and CDR2 SQIVND (reference sequence). This CDR3 spans 15 amino acids. V lost 7 bases, J lost 2 bases, and 17 bases lay in between. This chain's CDR3 is CASTPRGVRQETQYF. CDR3 sequence (DNA): TGTGCCAGTACCCCTAGGGGCGTACGTCAAGAGACCCAGTACTTC.

This chain's CDR3 is CASRRSGSSTDTQYF. For the CDR3, the DNA is TGTGCCAGCCGAAGAAGCGGGTCTAGCACAGATACGCAGTATTTT. The rearrangement joins TRBV27 to TRBJ2-3; possible D gene TRBD2, 6 bases. The CDR3 extends over 15 amino acids. Trimming took 8 bases from V and 0 from J, leaving 15 bases between them. The germline V gene has CDR1 MNHEY and CDR2 SMNVEV (reference sequence).

The chain combines TRBV5-1 with TRBJ2-1; D gene uncertain. This CDR3 is 13 amino acids long. V lost 0 bases and J lost 4, with 5 bases in between. Germline V gene data show CDR1 as SGHRS and CDR2 as YFSETQ. The CDR3 DNA is TGCGCCAGCAGCTTGGTTGAATACAATGAGCAGTTCTTC. Translating it yields CASSLVEYNEQFF.

The chain has TRBV6-5 and TRBJ2-7, with D uncertain. Germline V gene data show CDR1 as MNHEY and CDR2 as SVGAGI. This CDR3 is 14 amino acids long. Trimming removed 6 bases at V and 5 bases at J, with 17 bases between. The CDR3 loop reads CASRIASRPHEQYF. CDR3 in DNA: TGTGCCAGCAGAATAGCTTCCCGCCCCCACGAGCAGTACTTC.

This chain uses TRBV24-1 with TRBJ2-3, with TRBD2 identical over 10 bases. Trimming removed 7 bases from V and 0 bases from J; junction bases left unmatched: 6. Per the germline V gene, CDR1 is KGHDR and CDR2 is SFDVKD. This CDR3 region has 16 residues. DNA for the CDR3: TGTGCCACCAGCATGACTAGCGGGTCTAGCACAGATACGCAGTATTTT. Translating gives CATSMTSGSSTDTQYF.

This sequence joins TRBV7-9 and TRBJ2-1; D is undetermined. The CDR3 spans 16 residues. The V and J ends lost 1 base and 8 bases respectively, with 18 bases between them. Germline lookup yields CDR1 SEHNR and CDR2 FQNEAQ (reference sequence). For the CDR3, the DNA is TGTGCCAGCAGCTTAGACCGGCCCCCATTACAATATGAGCAGTTCTTC. Protein product: CASSLDRPPLQYEQFF.

The sample holds one count of this clone. This chain uses TRBV19 with TRBJ2-1, with D unresolved. There are 12 residues in the CDR3. The germline V gene has CDR1 LNHDA and CDR2 SQIVND (reference sequence). The ends were cut back, 5 bases at V and 9 bases at J, with 11 bases in the middle. The CDR3, as DNA: TGTGCCAGTAGTCAATTCCAGAGTGAGCAGTTCTTC. It codes for CASSQFQSEQFF.

The chain carries TRBV5-4 and TRBJ2-1; 9 bases agree with TRBD2. V shed 0 bases and J 6 bases; nucleotides not matched to a gene: 4. The CDR3 has 15 residues. From germline, CDR1 is SGHNT and CDR2 YYREEE (reference sequence). DNA for the CDR3: TGTGCCAGCAGCTTGGGAGCGGGAGGTGGCAATGAGCAGTTCTTC. It yields the protein CASSLGAGGGNEQFF.

This clone is categorized as medium-sized. The chain's CDR3 is CASSYLGVHYGYTF. CDR3 sequence (DNA): TGTGCCAGCAGTTACTTAGGGGTGCACTATGGCTACACCTTC. The chain uses TRBV6-5 and TRBJ1-2, with D possibly being TRBD1 (5 bases). V lost 1 base and J lost 3, with 9 bases in between. Per germline, CDR1 MNHEY and CDR2 SVGAGI. CDR3 length: 14 residues.